The 30 T cell receptor beta chains below come from one sample, sequenced in a study of spatial heterogeneity in lung cancer. Study-wide points: The number of expanded tumor alpha and beta chains correlated with mutation number.

Antigens for these TCRs are unknown. Time point: sample taken at primary tumor resection. TCRdb fed the 5' RACE reads into MiXCR, producing one record per CDR3 protein. Counted here are 2,500 to 4,000 distinct CDR3 sequences, approximately 9.2% occurring once; the ten biggest clones make up 37%. The starting material was lung tumor tissue, obtained at surgery. These receptors came from a male donor with early-stage non-small cell lung cancer.

This clonotype counts as medium-sized. The chain recombines TRBV2 with TRBJ2-1; possible D gene TRBD2, 6 bases. The CDR3 totals 13 residues. CDR1 SNHLY and CDR2 FYNNEI come from the germline V gene. V was shortened by 7 bases and J by 7 bases, with 14 bases between the two germline ends. The CDR3 here is CASIGTGRNEQFF. In DNA, the CDR3 is TGTGCCAGCATCGGGACTGGGAGGAATGAGCAGTTCTTC.

This clonotype was seen many times. The chain employs TRBV6-5 and TRBJ2-5; no reliable D call. The CDR3 length is 15 residues. Between the trimmed V and J ends, which lost 3 bases and 4 bases, there was a span of 15 bases. Per germline, CDR1 MNHEY and CDR2 SVGAGI. The DNA for the CDR3 is TGTGCCAGCAGTTATTCGCAGACCCCCGGAGAGACCCAGTACTTC. Translating gives CASSYSQTPGETQYF.

By share, this clonotype counts as large. This chain joins TRBV28 and TRBJ2-1, with TRBD1 matching 7 bases. V was clipped by 5 bases and J by 7 bases; unmatched bases: 5. Germline loops: CDR1 MDHEN, CDR2 SYDVKM. The CDR3 runs to 13 residues. CDR3 protein: CASSTHRGNEQFF. The CDR3 DNA reads as TGTGCCAGCAGTACCCACAGGGGAAATGAGCAGTTCTTC.

By proportion, this clonotype is medium-sized. V usage is TRBV27 and J usage is TRBJ1-3; D uncertain. CDR1 is MNHEY, CDR2 SMNVEV, per germline (reference sequence). The CDR3 is made up of 16 amino acids. V lost 8 bases and J 2 bases, leaving 19 bases between the germline ends. The CDR3 DNA follows: TGTGCCAGCCGCTCTGGGGTCGAGACCCCTGGAAACACCATATATTTT. Protein: CASRSGVETPGNTIYF.

By proportion, this clonotype is medium-sized. The chain links TRBV28 to TRBJ1-1, with D uncertain. The V end lost 3 bases, the J end lost 4 bases, and 15 bases lay between the germline ends. There are 15 residues in the CDR3. Germline loops: CDR1 MDHEN, CDR2 SYDVKM. Here the CDR3 DNA reads TGTGCCAGCAGTTTCCCCCTTCCAGAGAGCACTGAAGCTTTCTTT. Its translation is CASSFPLPESTEAFF.

The chain combines TRBV6-5 with TRBJ2-7; TRBD1 matches 9 bases. The CDR3 totals 14 residues. Germline lookup yields CDR1 MNHEY and CDR2 SVGAGI. With V trimmed by 2 bases and J by 5 bases, 4 bases remained unmatched. In DNA form, the CDR3 reads TGTGCCAGCAGTTACGACAGGGGGGGCCACGAGCAGTACTTC. As protein: CASSYDRGGHEQYF.

This clonotype has only a few counts. This chain joins TRBV10-3 and TRBJ2-1; perhaps TRBD2 as D (5 bases). V was cut by 0 bases and J by 1 base, with 10 bases left in between. The germline CDR1 and CDR2 sequences are ENHRY and SYGVKD. This CDR3 region has 16 residues. As DNA, the CDR3 is TGTGCCATCAGTGAGTCCGGAGGCGGGTCCTACAATGAGCAGTTCTTC. This gives the protein CAISESGGGSYNEQFF.

By share, this clonotype counts as medium-sized. CDR3 DNA sequence: TGTGCCAGCAGTGAGCAGGGGAACTATGGCTACACCTTC. Its protein product is CASSEQGNYGYTF. V is TRBV6-1 and J is TRBJ1-2, with a weak D call TRBD1 (6 bases). V lost 3 bases, J lost 2 bases, and 7 bases lay in between. The CDR3 extends over 13 amino acids. From germline, CDR1 is MNHNS and CDR2 SASEGT.

J is TRBJ1-2 and V is TRBV28, with D possibly being TRBD1 (6 bases). The CDR3 is 13 amino acids. The germline V and J ends were trimmed by 6 bases and 3 bases, with 11 bases remaining between them. Per the germline V gene, CDR1 is MDHEN and CDR2 is SYDVKM. The CDR3 DNA is TGTGCCAGCAGATTCAGGGGCGACTATGGCTACACCTTC. Its protein is CASRFRGDYGYTF.

The genes are TRBV10-1 and TRBJ2-7; D may be TRBD1 (6 bases). Germline-derived CDR1 and CDR2 are WNHNN and SYGVQD (reference sequence). Trimming stripped 6 bases from V and 3 bases from J, with 15 bases between. The CDR3 is 14 residues long. Written as DNA, the CDR3 is TGCGCCAGCAGCAGCACAGGGCCGGACTACGAGCAGTACTTC. It encodes CASSSTGPDYEQYF.

This clonotype was picked up many times. This chain connects TRBV5-1 to TRBJ2-1, with 8 nucleotides matching TRBD1. Per the germline V gene, CDR1 is SGHRS and CDR2 is YFSETQ. V dropped 3 bases and J dropped 4; count of bases not matched to a gene: 6. The CDR3 runs 15 residues. This CDR3 reads CASSSSGTGYNEQFF. The CDR3 DNA is TGCGCCAGCAGCTCCTCCGGGACAGGTTACAATGAGCAGTTCTTC.

The chain combines TRBV20-1 with TRBJ2-3; 12 bases map to TRBD2. The V segment lost 2 bases and the J segment 1 base; nucleotides outside the gene matches: 1. Germline CDR1 reads DFQATT; CDR2 reads SNEGSKA (reference sequence). The CDR3 is 15 residues long. The CDR3 protein is CSARLAGGGTDTQYF. The CDR3 DNA follows: TGCAGTGCTAGACTAGCGGGAGGGGGCACAGATACGCAGTATTTT.

This clonotype is medium-sized (0.01 to 0.1%) within its sample. The chain carries TRBV5-4 and TRBJ2-7, with D perhaps matching TRBD1 or TRBD2 (6 bases each). The CDR3 contains 15 residues. The germline V gene has CDR1 SGHNT and CDR2 YYREEE (reference sequence). The V gene lost 2 bases and the J gene lost 2 bases, with 14 bases spanning the gap. CDR3 region: CASSFRLGGTYEQYF. The CDR3 DNA follows: TGTGCCAGCAGCTTCCGACTAGGGGGAACCTACGAGCAGTACTTC.

This clonotype was seen at least ten times. This chain connects TRBV25-1 to TRBJ1-2; the match to TRBD1 covers 9 bases. There are 15 residues in the CDR3. V shed 2 bases and J 6 bases; nucleotides not matched to a gene: 7. The germline V gene has CDR1 MGHDK and CDR2 SYGVNS. CDR3 sequence: CASSEKDRGGNGYTF. The CDR3 DNA sequence: TGTGCCAGCAGTGAAAAGGACAGGGGAGGAAATGGCTACACCTTC.

This clonotype was detected a few times. The V gene is TRBV20-1, the J gene TRBJ2-3, with a possible D match to TRBD2 (7 bases). The V gene lost 8 bases and the J gene lost 3 bases, with 15 bases spanning the gap. The V gene's germline CDR1 is DFQATT and CDR2 SNEGSKA (reference sequence). CDR3 length: 13 residues. CDR3 nucleotide sequence: TGCAGTCTTCCAGGGGAGGGGACAGATACGCAGTATTTT. Translating gives CSLPGEGTDTQYF.

In this sample, this clonotype is medium-sized. The chain employs TRBV19 and TRBJ2-5; perhaps TRBD1 as D (7 bases). CDR1 and CDR2 from the germline V gene are LNHDA and SQIVND (reference sequence). The CDR3 totals 14 residues. V was clipped by 4 bases and J by 3 bases, with 12 bases between them. The CDR3 spells CASSTGGSEETQYF. DNA of the CDR3: TGTGCCAGTAGTACAGGGGGGAGCGAAGAGACCCAGTACTTC.

This clonotype was seen ten or more times. V is TRBV7-9 and J is TRBJ2-1, with a weak D call TRBD1 (5 bases). Trimming cost V 1 base and J 5 bases, with 9 bases left between them. Per the germline V gene, CDR1 is SEHNR and CDR2 is FQNEAQ (reference sequence). The CDR3 runs 14 residues. CDR3 in amino acids: CASSLGGRNNEQFF. The CDR3 nucleotides read TGTGCCAGCAGCTTAGGGGGCCGAAACAATGAGCAGTTCTTC.

This clonotype was seen ten or more times. The DNA of the CDR3 is TGTGCCCTGGAGTGGCGCACAGATACGCAGTATTTT. It codes for CALEWRTDTQYF. This chain links TRBV5-5 with TRBJ2-3; D ambiguous. The germline CDR1 and CDR2 sequences are SGHKS and YYEKEE (reference sequence). V was clipped by 10 bases and J by 1 base, with 10 bases between them. The CDR3 spans 12 residues.

In regard to this clonotype: Just one base apart from a much larger clone, this may be a read error. The V and J genes are TRBV7-2 and TRBJ1-1, with TRBD1 as a possible D gene (6 bases). The germline V gene has CDR1 SGHTA and CDR2 FQGNSA. This CDR3 is built from 15 residues. The CDR3 spells CASSSQGGSNTEAYF. The CDR3 DNA follows: TGTGCCAGCAGCTCTCAAGGGGGATCGAACACTGAAGCTTACTTT.

This clonotype was counted between two and nine times. V is TRBV4-1 and J is TRBJ1-3; possibly TRBD1 for D (5 bases). V gave up 0 bases and J gave up 0 bases, with 12 bases separating them. Germline loops: CDR1 MGHRA, CDR2 YSYEKL. This CDR3 has 17 amino acids. The chain's CDR3 is CASSQDKQGISGNTIYF. The CDR3 nucleotides are TGCGCCAGCAGCCAAGATAAGCAGGGAATCTCTGGAAACACCATATATTTT.

This clonotype appeared a few times. V gene TRBV10-3 combines with J gene TRBJ1-1; 8 bases map to TRBD1. The CDR3 sequence is 12 residues long. Unmatched junction bases numbered 4, after V lost 0 bases and J lost 13 bases. Germline loops: CDR1 ENHRY, CDR2 SYGVKD. In DNA, the CDR3 is TGTGCCATCAGTGAGTCACAGGGGGTAATTTTCTTT. It yields the protein CAISESQGVIFF.

By share of the sample, this clonotype is medium-sized (0.01 to 0.1%). This chain joins TRBV11-2 and TRBJ1-1; D gene unclear. V was shortened by 3 bases and J by 7 bases, with 12 bases between the two germline ends. Germline loops: CDR1 SGHAT, CDR2 FQNNGV. The CDR3 is 13 residues long. The CDR3 loop is CASSLEPTDEAFF. CDR3 nucleotide sequence: TGTGCCAGCAGCTTGGAACCGACCGATGAAGCTTTCTTT.

This clonotype was counted only a few times. The chain employs TRBV12-2 and TRBJ1-4; the D call in the table, TRBD1, was not verified against the DNA. TRBV12-2 is assigned pseudogene status. The CDR3 length is 15 residues. For the CDR3, the DNA is TGTGCAAGTCGCCCCCCCCCGGGGACTAATGAAAAACTGTTTTTT. Translating it yields CASRPPPGTNEKLFF.

The chain is built from TRBV28 and TRBJ1-1; D unresolved. The CDR3 runs to 14 residues. CDR1 and CDR2 (germline): MDHEN, SYDVKM. Between the trimmed V and J ends, which lost 3 bases and 5 bases, there was a span of 13 bases. The CDR3 loop is CASSFPDARTEAFF. The CDR3 DNA follows: TGTGCCAGCAGTTTCCCTGACGCACGGACTGAAGCTTTCTTT.

The rearrangement joins TRBV12-3 or TRBV12-4 to TRBJ1-4; no reliable D call. The CDR3 consists of 16 residues. Trimming took 7 bases from V and 0 from J, leaving 15 bases between them. CDR3 DNA: TGTGCCAGCAAGATTGGTTTCCTTGCAACTAATGAAAAACTGTTTTTT. This sequence encodes CASKIGFLATNEKLFF.

Judged by abundance, this clonotype is medium-sized (0.01 to 0.1%). The chain has TRBV7-9 and TRBJ1-6, with TRBD1 matching over 7 bases. The V gene end was trimmed by 5 bases and the J gene end by 7 bases; junction bases not matched to a gene: 8. Germline-derived CDR1 and CDR2 are SEHNR and FQNEAQ (reference sequence). CDR3 length: 15 residues. CDR3: CASSQTGQRNSPLHF. The CDR3 DNA reads as TGTGCCAGCAGCCAAACGGGACAGAGGAATTCACCCCTCCACTTT.

This clonotype is labeled medium-sized. This rearrangement joins TRBV12-3 or TRBV12-4 to TRBJ2-1; 7 bases are shared with TRBD2. This CDR3 spans 13 amino acids. Trimming at V came to 3 bases and at J to 7 bases, leaving 3 bases not matched to a gene. CDR3 sequence: CASSFQGGNEQFF. CDR3 DNA sequence: TGTGCCAGCAGTTTTCAGGGAGGGAATGAGCAGTTCTTC.

Judged by abundance, this clonotype is medium-sized. The chain links TRBV10-3 to TRBJ1-5; no clear D gene. CDR3 length: 13 residues. Germline-derived CDR1 and CDR2 are ENHRY and SYGVKD. V was shortened by 2 bases and J by 6 bases, with 8 bases between the two germline ends. The CDR3 sequence is CAISETIIQPQHF. The CDR3 DNA follows: TGTGCCATCAGTGAGACAATTATTCAGCCCCAGCATTTT.

This clonotype was recorded many times. This chain joins TRBV2 and TRBJ2-1; TRBD1 aligns across 8 bases. The germline V gene encodes CDR1 SNHLY and CDR2 FYNNEI. The CDR3 has 16 amino acids. The V segment lost 6 bases and the J segment 9 bases; nucleotides outside the gene matches: 16. CDR3 in DNA: TGTGCCAGCAGAAGGCGGACAGGGAAAATGGTTGGTGAGCAGTTCTTC. Translation: CASRRRTGKMVGEQFF.

There are many counts of this clonotype. The chain uses TRBV6-5 and TRBJ1-2; 7 bases align to TRBD1. This CDR3 is built from 13 residues. Unmatched junction bases numbered 5, after V lost 10 bases and J lost 0 bases. Germline loops: CDR1 MNHEY, CDR2 SVGAGI. The CDR3 bases are TGTGCCATCCGGGACAGCTCTAACTATGGCTACACCTTC. Protein: CAIRDSSNYGYTF.